A single sample gave rise to the 17 T cell receptor beta chains below, sequenced in a study of shared clonotypes between healthy human individuals. Libraries were prepared by immunoSEQ multiplex PCR; TCRdb keeps only in-frame clonotypes and omits some of them. The sample shows approximately 1.4 million clones, around 98% of them seen only once. The sequencing sample was made of naive CD4+ T cells sorted from blood. Subset of the sample: CD45RA+ positively selected. The receptors derive from a man aged 25 to 45 in good health.

The CDR3 bases are TGTGCCAGCAGCTTAGTACGGGGAAGCGAGCAGTACTTC. This gives the protein CASSLVRGSEQYF. The chain employs TRBV7-9 and TRBJ2-7; TRBD2 is a possible D gene (5 bases). This CDR3 has 13 amino acids. CDR1 and CDR2 from the germline V gene are SEHNR and FQNEAQ (reference sequence). The V end lost 1 base, the J end lost 6 bases, and 10 bases lay between the germline ends.

CDR3 region: CASSEARGRNYGYTF. Here the CDR3 DNA reads TGTGCCAGCAGTGAAGCTAGGGGGCGGAACTATGGCTACACCTTC. The rearrangement uses TRBV6-1 and TRBJ1-2, with 7 bases identical to TRBD1. Germline loops: CDR1 MNHNS, CDR2 SASEGT. This CDR3 region has 15 residues. Trimming took 0 bases from V and 2 from J; bases not matched to a gene: 3.

This clone has just one count. This sequence joins TRBV2 and TRBJ1-5; D might be TRBD1 (5 bases). Per germline, CDR1 SNHLY and CDR2 FYNNEI. This CDR3 spans 15 amino acids. V lost 8 bases and J lost 6, with 20 bases in between. The CDR3 here is CASSYGVGAGQPQHF. CDR3 sequence (DNA): TGTGCCAGCTCCTATGGGGTAGGGGCGGGTCAGCCCCAGCATTTT.

The chain uses TRBV7-9 and TRBJ2-3; tentatively, D is TRBD1 or TRBD2 (6 bases each). CDR1 and CDR2 (germline): SEHNR, FQNEAQ (reference sequence). The CDR3 is made up of 15 amino acids. Trimming removed 2 bases from V and 4 bases from J, with 13 bases in between. Here the CDR3 DNA reads TGTGCCAGCAGCTTAATACAGGGAGGTGCAGATACGCAGTATTTT. This encodes CASSLIQGGADTQYF.

CDR3 nucleotide sequence: TGTGCCAGCTCACCCTACAGGAGGAACACTGAAGCTTTCTTT. Translation gives CASSPYRRNTEAFF. This chain joins TRBV18 and TRBJ1-1, with D possibly TRBD1 on 5 matching bases. V gave up 3 bases and J gave up 1 base, with 9 bases separating them. The CDR3 loop spans 14 amino acids. Germline-derived CDR1 and CDR2 are KGHSH and LQKENI.

The chain links TRBV7-8 to TRBJ2-2; 7 bases fit TRBD1. The CDR3 runs 14 residues. Trimming at V came to 2 bases and at J to 10 bases, leaving 7 bases not matched to a gene. Germline CDR1 is SGHVS and CDR2 is FQNEAQ. The CDR3 sequence: CASSLTGARMELFF. The CDR3 region has the DNA TGTGCCAGCAGCTTAACAGGGGCCAGGATGGAGCTGTTTTTT.

This sequence joins TRBV6-5 and TRBJ2-3; D is undetermined. This CDR3 spans 14 amino acids. Germline V gives CDR1 MNHEY, CDR2 SVGAGI. Trimming stripped 2 bases from V and 2 bases from J, with 8 bases between. CDR3 protein: CASSYRENTDTQYF. The CDR3 nucleotides are TGTGCCAGCAGTTACAGGGAAAACACAGATACGCAGTATTTT.

This chain joins TRBV7-2 and TRBJ1-5; no definite D call. Trimming removed 5 bases from V and 6 bases from J, with 17 bases in between. Germline V gives CDR1 SGHTA, CDR2 FQGNSA. This CDR3 comprises 15 residues. The CDR3: CASSLAGINGQPQHF. The CDR3 region has the DNA TGTGCCAGCAGCCTCGCCGGAATAAACGGTCAGCCCCAGCATTTT.

The chain joins TRBV10-2 to TRBJ2-3; 13 nucleotides agree with TRBD2. CDR3 length: 17 amino acids. V trimming: 7 bases; J trimming: 2 bases; junction bases outside the gene matches: 9. Germline V gene data show CDR1 as WSHSY and CDR2 as SAAADI. The CDR3 DNA sequence: TGCGCCAGCACCCGACTAGCGGGAGGCCCTGACACAGATACGCAGTATTTT. Translating gives CASTRLAGGPDTDTQYF.

The J gene is TRBJ2-1, the V gene TRBV5-6, with TRBD2 as a possible D gene (5 bases). Germline values: CDR1 SGHDT, CDR2 YYEEEE. V was pared by 2 bases and J by 9 bases, with 15 bases between. The CDR3 loop spans 14 amino acids. The CDR3 sequence: CASSFRGNLGEQFF. CDR3 in DNA: TGTGCCAGCAGCTTTCGAGGGAATCTGGGTGAGCAGTTCTTC. Based on the CDR3 plus reference TRBV5-6 and TRBJ2-1, the full variable domain is DAGVTQSPTHLIKTRGQQVTLRCSPKSGHDTVSWYQQALGQGPQFIFQYYEEEERQRGNFPDRFSGHQFPNYSSELNVNALLLGDSALYLCASSFRGNLGEQFFGPGTRLTVL.

This chain joins TRBV25-1 and TRBJ2-1, with TRBD2 matching over 10 bases. The J segment lost 14 bases and the V segment lost 2 bases, leaving 12 bases of the junction unmatched. The CDR3 is 15 residues long. Looked up from germline, CDR1 is MGHDK and CDR2 is SYGVNS. CDR3 amino acids: CASSEPPAGAGGEFF. The CDR3 nucleotides read TGTGCCAGCAGTGAACCCCCCGCCGGAGCGGGAGGGGAGTTCTTC.

Here the CDR3 reads CATREDDQPQHF. In DNA form, the CDR3 reads TGTGCCACCCGGGAAGACGATCAGCCCCAGCATTTT. The J gene is TRBJ1-5, the V gene TRBV10-3; D unclear. The CDR3 is 12 amino acids. Germline CDR1 is ENHRY and CDR2 is SYGVKD. V was shortened by 10 bases and J by 5 bases, with 12 bases between the two germline ends.

The table lists this clone with a count of one. This sequence joins TRBV28 and TRBJ2-7; D gene unclear. The germline V and J ends were trimmed by 3 bases and 3 bases, with 9 bases remaining between them. Germline values: CDR1 MDHEN, CDR2 SYDVKM. The CDR3 has 13 residues. CDR3 DNA: TGTGCCAGCAGTTTTTATTCAGGCTACGAGCAGTACTTC. It yields the protein CASSFYSGYEQYF.

The chain combines TRBV5-1 with TRBJ1-3, with unresolved D. The CDR3 length is 13 residues. V was clipped by 5 bases and J by 0 bases, with 6 bases between them. Germline values: CDR1 SGHRS, CDR2 YFSETQ. CDR3 DNA sequence: TGCGCCAGCAGTACGAACTCTGGAAACACCATATATTTT. Its translation: CASSTNSGNTIYF.

The sample holds one count of this clone. The V and J genes are TRBV7-9 and TRBJ2-5; perhaps TRBD1 as D (7 bases). Germline assignment: CDR1 SEHNR and CDR2 FQNEAQ (reference sequence). The CDR3 runs 15 residues. Between the trimmed V and J ends, which lost 2 bases and 2 bases, there was a span of 12 bases. The CDR3, as DNA: TGTGCCAGCAGCTTATACGGGGGACAGCAAGAGACCCAGTACTTC. It is translated as CASSLYGGQQETQYF.

This clone has only one observation. V gene TRBV5-8 combines with J gene TRBJ1-3; D remains ambiguous. V lost 0 bases and J 4 bases, leaving 5 bases between the germline ends. The length of the CDR3 is 13 residues. CDR1 and CDR2 from the germline V gene are SGHTS and YDEGEE. CDR3 loop: CASSLGRGNTIYF. CDR3 in DNA: TGTGCCAGCAGCTTGGGCAGGGGAAACACCATATATTTT.

The CDR3 spells CASSPDRGNQPQHF. CDR3 sequence (DNA): TGTGCCAGCAGCCCGGACAGGGGTAATCAGCCCCAGCATTTT. V gene TRBV5-4 combines with J gene TRBJ1-5, with TRBD1 matching over 9 bases. Germline CDR1 reads SGHNT; CDR2 reads YYREEE (reference sequence). The CDR3 loop spans 14 amino acids. V shed 4 bases and J 4 bases; nucleotides not matched to a gene: 3.